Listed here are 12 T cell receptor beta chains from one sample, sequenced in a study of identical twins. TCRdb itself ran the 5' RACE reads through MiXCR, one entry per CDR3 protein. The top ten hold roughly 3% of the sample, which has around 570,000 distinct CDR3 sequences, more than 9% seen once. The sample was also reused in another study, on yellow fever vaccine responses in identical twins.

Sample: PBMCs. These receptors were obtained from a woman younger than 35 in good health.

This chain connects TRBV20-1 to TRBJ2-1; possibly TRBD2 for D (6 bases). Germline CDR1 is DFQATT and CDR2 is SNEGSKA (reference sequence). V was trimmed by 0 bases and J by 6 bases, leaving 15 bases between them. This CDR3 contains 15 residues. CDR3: CSARDPPVEGNEQFF. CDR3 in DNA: TGCAGTGCTAGAGACCCGCCAGTGGAGGGCAATGAGCAGTTCTTC.

The CDR3 is CSADGSSYNEQFF. The CDR3 DNA is TGCAGCGCCGATGGCAGCTCCTACAATGAGCAGTTCTTC. V usage is TRBV29-1 and J usage is TRBJ2-1; D is undetermined. The CDR3 is made up of 13 amino acids. Between the trimmed V and J ends, which lost 7 bases and 0 bases, there was a span of 10 bases. The germline V gene has CDR1 SQVTM and CDR2 ANQGSEA.

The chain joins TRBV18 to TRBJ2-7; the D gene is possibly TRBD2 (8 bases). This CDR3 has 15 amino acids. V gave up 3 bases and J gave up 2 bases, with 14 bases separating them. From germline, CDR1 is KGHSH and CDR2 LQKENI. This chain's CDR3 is CASSPNRGLAYEQYF. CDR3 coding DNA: TGTGCCAGCTCACCGAACAGGGGACTAGCCTACGAGCAGTACTTC. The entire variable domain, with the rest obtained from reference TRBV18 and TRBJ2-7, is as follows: NAGVMQNPRHLVRRRGQEARLRCSPMKGHSHVYWYRQLPEEGLKFMVYLQKENIIDESGMPKERFSAEFPKEGPSILRIQQVVRGDSAAYFCASSPNRGLAYEQYFGPGTRLTVT.

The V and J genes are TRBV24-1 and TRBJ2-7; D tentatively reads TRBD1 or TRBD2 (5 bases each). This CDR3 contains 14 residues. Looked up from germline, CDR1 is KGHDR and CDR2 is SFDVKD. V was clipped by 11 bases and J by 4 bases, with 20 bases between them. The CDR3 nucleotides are TGTGCCAACGAGGGGCGCGGGCAACCTTACGAGCAGTACTTC. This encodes CANEGRGQPYEQYF.

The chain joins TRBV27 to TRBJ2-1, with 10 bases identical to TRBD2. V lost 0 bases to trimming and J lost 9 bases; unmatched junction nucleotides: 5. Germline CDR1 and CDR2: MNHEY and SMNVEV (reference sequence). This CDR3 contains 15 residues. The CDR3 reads CASSLSLAGDSEQFF. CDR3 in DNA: TGTGCCAGCAGTTTATCGCTAGCGGGAGATAGTGAGCAGTTCTTC.

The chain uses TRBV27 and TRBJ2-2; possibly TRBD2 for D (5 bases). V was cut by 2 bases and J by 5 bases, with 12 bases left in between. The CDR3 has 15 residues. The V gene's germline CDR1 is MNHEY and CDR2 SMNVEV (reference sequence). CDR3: CASSLGGPWTGELFF. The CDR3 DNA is TGTGCCAGCAGTTTAGGAGGCCCTTGGACCGGGGAGCTGTTTTTT.

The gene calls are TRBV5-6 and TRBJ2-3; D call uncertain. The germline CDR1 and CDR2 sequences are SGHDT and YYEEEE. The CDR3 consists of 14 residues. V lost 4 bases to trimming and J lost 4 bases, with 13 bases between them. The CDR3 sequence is CASSGWVPPDTQYF. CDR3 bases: TGTGCCAGCAGCGGGTGGGTACCTCCAGATACGCAGTATTTT. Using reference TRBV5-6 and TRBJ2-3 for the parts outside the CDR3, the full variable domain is DAGVTQSPTHLIKTRGQQVTLRCSPKSGHDTVSWYQQALGQGPQFIFQYYEEEERQRGNFPDRFSGHQFPNYSSELNVNALLLGDSALYLCASSGWVPPDTQYFGPGTRLTVL.

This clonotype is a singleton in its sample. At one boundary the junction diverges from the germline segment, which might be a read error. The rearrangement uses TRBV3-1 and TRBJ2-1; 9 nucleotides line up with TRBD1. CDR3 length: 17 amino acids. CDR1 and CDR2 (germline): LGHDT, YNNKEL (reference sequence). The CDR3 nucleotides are TGTGCCAGCAGCCAGGTCGAGGGGACAGGGCCTTACAATGAGCACTTCTTC. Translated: CASSQVEGTGPYNEHFF.

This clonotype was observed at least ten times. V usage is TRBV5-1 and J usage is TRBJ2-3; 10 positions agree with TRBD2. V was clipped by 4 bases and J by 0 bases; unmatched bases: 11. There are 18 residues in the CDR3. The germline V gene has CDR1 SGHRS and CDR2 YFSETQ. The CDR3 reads CASSPKLAGLPSTDTQYF. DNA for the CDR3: TGCGCCAGCAGCCCGAAACTAGCGGGGCTACCCAGCACAGATACGCAGTATTTT.

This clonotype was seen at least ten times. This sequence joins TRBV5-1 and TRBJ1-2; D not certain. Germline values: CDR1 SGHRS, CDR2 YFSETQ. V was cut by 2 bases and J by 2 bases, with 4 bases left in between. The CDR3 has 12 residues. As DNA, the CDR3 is TGCGCCAGCAGCTTCGAGAACTATGGCTACACCTTC. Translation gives CASSFENYGYTF.

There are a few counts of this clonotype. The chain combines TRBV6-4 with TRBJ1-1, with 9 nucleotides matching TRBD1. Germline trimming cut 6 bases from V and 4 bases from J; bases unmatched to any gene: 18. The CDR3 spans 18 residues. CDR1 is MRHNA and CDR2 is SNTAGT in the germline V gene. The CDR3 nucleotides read TGTGCCAGCAGGAACGACAGGGGGGCCCGAAACTGGTGCACTGAAGCTTTCTTT. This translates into CASRNDRGARNWCTEAFF.

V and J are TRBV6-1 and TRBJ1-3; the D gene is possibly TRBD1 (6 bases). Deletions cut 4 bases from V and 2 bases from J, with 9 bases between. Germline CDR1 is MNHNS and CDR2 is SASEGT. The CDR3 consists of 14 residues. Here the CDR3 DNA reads TGTGCCAGCAGTGGCAGGGGACCTGGAAACACCATATATTTT. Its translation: CASSGRGPGNTIYF.